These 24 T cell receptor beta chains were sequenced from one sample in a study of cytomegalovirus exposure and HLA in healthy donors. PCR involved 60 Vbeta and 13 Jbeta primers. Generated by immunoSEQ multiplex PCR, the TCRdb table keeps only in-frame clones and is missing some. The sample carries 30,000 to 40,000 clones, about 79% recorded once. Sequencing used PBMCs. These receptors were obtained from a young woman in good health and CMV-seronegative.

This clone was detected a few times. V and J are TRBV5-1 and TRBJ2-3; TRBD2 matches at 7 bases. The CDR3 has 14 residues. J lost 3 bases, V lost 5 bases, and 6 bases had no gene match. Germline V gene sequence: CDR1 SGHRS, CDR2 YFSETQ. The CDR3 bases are TGCGCCAGCAGTGCGGGAGAGGTGACAGATACGCAGTATTTT. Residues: CASSAGEVTDTQYF. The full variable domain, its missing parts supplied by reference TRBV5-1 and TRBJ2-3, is KAGVTQTPRYLIKTRGQQVTLSCSPISGHRSVSWYQQTPGQGLQFLFEYFSETQRNKGNFPGRFSGRQFSNSRSEMNVSTLELGDSALYLCASSAGEVTDTQYFGPGTRLTVL.

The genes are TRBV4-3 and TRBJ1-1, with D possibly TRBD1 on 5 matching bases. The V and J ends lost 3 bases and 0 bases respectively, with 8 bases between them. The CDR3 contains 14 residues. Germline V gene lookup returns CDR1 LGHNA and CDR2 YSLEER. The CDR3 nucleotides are TGCGCCAGCAGCCATGACAGACTGAACACTGAAGCTTTCTTT. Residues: CASSHDRLNTEAFF.

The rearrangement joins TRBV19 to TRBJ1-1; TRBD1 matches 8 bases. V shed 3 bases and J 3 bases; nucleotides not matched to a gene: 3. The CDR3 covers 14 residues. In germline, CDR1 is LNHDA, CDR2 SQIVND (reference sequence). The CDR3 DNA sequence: TGTGCCAGTAGTATTGACAGGGGATACACTGAAGCTTTCTTT. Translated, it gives CASSIDRGYTEAFF.

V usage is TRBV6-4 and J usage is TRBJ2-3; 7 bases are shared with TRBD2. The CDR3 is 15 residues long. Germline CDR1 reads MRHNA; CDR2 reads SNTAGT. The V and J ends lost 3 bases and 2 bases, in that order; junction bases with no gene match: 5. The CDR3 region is CASSETGGSTDTQYF. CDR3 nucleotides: TGTGCCAGCAGTGAAACGGGGGGTTCCACAGATACGCAGTATTTT.

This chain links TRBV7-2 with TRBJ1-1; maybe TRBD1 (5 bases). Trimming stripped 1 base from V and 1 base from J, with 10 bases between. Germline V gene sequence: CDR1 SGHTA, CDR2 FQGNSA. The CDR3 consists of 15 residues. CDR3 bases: TGTGCCAGCAGCTTAGGGGGCGTGCAGAACACTGAAGCTTTCTTT. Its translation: CASSLGGVQNTEAFF.

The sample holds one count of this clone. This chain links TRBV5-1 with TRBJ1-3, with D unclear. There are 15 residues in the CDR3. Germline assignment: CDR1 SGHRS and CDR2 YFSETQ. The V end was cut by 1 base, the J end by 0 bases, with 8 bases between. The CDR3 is CASSLPQSSGNTIYF. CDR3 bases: TGCGCCAGCAGCTTGCCACAGAGCTCTGGAAACACCATATATTTT.

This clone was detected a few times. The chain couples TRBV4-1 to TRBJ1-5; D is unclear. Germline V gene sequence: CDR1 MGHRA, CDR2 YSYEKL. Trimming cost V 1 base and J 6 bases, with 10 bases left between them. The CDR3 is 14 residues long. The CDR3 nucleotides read TGCGCCAGCAGCCAAGGACCCAGGTTTCAGCCCCAGCATTTT. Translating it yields CASSQGPRFQPQHF.

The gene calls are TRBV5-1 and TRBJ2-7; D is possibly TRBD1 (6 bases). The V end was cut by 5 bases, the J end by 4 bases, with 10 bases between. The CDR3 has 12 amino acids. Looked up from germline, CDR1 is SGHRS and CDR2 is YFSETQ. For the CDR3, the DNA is TGCGCCAGCAGAGCAACAGGGTACGAGCAGTACTTC. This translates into CASRATGYEQYF.

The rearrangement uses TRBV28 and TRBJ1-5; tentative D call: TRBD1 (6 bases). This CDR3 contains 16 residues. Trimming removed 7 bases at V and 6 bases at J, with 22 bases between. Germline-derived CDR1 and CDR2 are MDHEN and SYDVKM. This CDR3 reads CASNYSPGVPIQPQHF. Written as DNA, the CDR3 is TGTGCCAGCAACTACAGTCCAGGGGTCCCCATTCAGCCCCAGCATTTT.

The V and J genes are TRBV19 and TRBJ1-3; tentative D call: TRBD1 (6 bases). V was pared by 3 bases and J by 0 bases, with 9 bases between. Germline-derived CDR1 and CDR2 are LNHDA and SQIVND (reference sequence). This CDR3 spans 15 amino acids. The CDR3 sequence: CASSIPDSSGNTIYF. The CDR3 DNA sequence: TGTGCCAGTAGTATCCCGGACAGCTCTGGAAACACCATATATTTT.

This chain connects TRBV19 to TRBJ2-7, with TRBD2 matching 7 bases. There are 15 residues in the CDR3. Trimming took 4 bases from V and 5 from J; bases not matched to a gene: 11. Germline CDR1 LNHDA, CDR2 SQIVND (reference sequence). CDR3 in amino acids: CASSTGGLGTNEQYF. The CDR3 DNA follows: TGTGCCAGTAGTACCGGAGGACTGGGGACTAACGAGCAGTACTTC.

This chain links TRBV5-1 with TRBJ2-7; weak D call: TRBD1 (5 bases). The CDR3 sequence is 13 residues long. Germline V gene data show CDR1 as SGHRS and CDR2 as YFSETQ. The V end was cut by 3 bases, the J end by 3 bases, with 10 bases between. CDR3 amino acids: CASSSTDSYEQYF. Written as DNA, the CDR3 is TGCGCCAGCAGCTCTACTGACAGCTACGAGCAGTACTTC.

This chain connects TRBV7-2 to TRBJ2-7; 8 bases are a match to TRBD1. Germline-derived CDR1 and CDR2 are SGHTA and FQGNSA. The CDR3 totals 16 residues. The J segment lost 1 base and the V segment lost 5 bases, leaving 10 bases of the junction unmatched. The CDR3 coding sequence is TGTGCCAGCAGCCCCGGACAGGGCACGGGTTCCTACGAGCAGTACTTC. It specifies CASSPGQGTGSYEQYF.

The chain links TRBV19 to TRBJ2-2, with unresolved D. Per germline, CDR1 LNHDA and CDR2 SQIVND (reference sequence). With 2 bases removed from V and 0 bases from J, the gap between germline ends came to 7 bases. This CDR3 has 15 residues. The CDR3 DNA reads TGTGCCAGTAGTATATCGACACCGAACACCGGGGAGCTGTTTTTT. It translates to CASSISTPNTGELFF.

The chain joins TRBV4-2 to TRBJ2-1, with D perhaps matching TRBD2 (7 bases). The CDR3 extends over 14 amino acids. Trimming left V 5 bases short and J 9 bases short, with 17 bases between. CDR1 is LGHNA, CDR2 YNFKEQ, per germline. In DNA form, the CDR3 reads TGTGCCAGCAGCGCCACCCGGGGGGCGCGTGAGCAGTTCTTC. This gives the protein CASSATRGAREQFF.

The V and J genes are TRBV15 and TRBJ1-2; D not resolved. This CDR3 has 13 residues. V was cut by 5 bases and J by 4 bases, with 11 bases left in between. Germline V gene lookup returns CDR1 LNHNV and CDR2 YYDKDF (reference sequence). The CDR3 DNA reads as TGTGCCACCAGCCCAGATCGGGGCTATGGCTACACCTTC. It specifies CATSPDRGYGYTF. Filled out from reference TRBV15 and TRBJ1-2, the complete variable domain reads DAMVIQNPRYQVTQFGKPVTLSCSQTLNHNVMYWYQQKSSQAPKLLFHYYDKDFNNEADTPDNFQSRRPNTSFCFLDIRSPGLGDTAMYLCATSPDRGYGYTFGSGTRLTVV.

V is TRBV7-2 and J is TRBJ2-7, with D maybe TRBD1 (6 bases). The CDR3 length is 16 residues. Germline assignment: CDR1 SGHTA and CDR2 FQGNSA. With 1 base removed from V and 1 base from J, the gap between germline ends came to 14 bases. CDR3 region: CASSLEITGWSYEQYF. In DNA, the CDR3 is TGTGCCAGCAGCTTAGAGATCACAGGGTGGTCCTACGAGCAGTACTTC.

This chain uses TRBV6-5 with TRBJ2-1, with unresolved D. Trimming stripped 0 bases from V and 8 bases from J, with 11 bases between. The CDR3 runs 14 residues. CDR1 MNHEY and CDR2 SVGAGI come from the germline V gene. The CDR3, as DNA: TGTGCCAGCAGTTACTCGACTTGGTTCGATGAGCAGTTCTTC. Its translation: CASSYSTWFDEQFF.

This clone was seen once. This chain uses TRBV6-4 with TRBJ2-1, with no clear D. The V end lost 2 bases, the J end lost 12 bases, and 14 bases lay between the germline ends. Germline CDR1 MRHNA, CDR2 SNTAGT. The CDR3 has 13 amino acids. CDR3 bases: TGTGCCAGCAGTGACACGGTGGTCCTAGGGCAGTTCTTC. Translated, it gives CASSDTVVLGQFF.

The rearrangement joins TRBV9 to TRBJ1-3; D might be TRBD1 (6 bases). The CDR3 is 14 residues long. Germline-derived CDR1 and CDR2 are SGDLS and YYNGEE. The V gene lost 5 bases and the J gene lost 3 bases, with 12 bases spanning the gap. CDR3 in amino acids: CASRGGGIGNTIYF. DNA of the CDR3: TGTGCCAGCAGAGGGGGAGGGATTGGAAACACCATATATTTT.

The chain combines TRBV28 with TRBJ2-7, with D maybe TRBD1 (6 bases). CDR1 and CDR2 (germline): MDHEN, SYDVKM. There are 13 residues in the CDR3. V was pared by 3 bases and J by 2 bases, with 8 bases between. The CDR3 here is CASSFNRAYEQYF. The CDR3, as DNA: TGTGCCAGCAGTTTTAACAGGGCCTACGAGCAGTACTTC.

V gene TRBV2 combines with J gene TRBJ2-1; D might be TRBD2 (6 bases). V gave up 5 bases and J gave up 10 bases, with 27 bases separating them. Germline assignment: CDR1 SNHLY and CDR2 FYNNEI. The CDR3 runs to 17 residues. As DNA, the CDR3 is TGTGCCAGCAGTCCCCCCTCGGTGATGGGGGGACCGGGAGAGCAGTTCTTC. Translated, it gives CASSPPSVMGGPGEQFF.

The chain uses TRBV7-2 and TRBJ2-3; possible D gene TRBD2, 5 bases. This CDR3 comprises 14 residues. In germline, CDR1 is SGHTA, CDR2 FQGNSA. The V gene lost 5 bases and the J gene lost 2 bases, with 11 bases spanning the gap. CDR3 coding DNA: TGTGCCAGCAGCGAGGGTCTTGTCACAGATACGCAGTATTTT. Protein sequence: CASSEGLVTDTQYF.

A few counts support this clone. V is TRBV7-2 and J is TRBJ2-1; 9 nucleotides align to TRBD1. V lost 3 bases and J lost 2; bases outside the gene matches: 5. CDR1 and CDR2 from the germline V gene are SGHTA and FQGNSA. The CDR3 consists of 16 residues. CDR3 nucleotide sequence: TGTGCCAGCAGCTTCGCCGGGACAGGGACCTACAATGAGCAGTTCTTC. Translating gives CASSFAGTGTYNEQFF.